The sequence of this T cell receptor (beta chain) was determined in a study of CD8+ T cells in alopecia areata. On the study more broadly: Administration of oral tofacitinib to treated patients was at 5 to 10 mg twice daily.

This clone was counted a few times. After isolation, RNA underwent reverse transcription to generate cDNA as the sequencing template. Measured with immunoSEQ multiplex PCR; TCRdb has only the in-frame clones, and not every one. This sample has some 110,000 clones, with approximately 38% found just once. Trimming removed 7 bases at V and 1 base at J, with 13 bases between. CDR1 is SQVTM, CDR2 ANQGSEA, per germline. The CDR3 runs to 13 residues. Sequencing was done on a sample of CD4+ T cells sorted from blood. The TCR comes from a human donor with alopecia areata. The V call is TRBV29-1, the J call TRBJ1-1; a possible D gene is TRBD1 (5 bases). The CDR3 DNA is TGCAGCGCCTCCGTTGGGGGGAACACTGAAGCTTTCTTT. Translation: CSASVGGNTEAFF. The whole variable domain, remainder taken from reference TRBV29-1 and TRBJ1-1, is SAVISQKPSRDICQRGTSLTIQCQVDSQVTMMFWYRQQPGQSLTLIATANQGSEATYESGFVIDKFPISRPNLTFSTLTVSNMSPEDSSIYLCSASVGGNTEAFFGQGTRLTVV.